This T cell receptor (beta chain) was profiled in a study of CD8 T cells in ankylosing spondylitis. Study-level results: Certain motif variants had earlier been reported in reactive arthritis synovial fluid and blood. According to the report, clones linked to the disease were significantly enriched in matched synovial fluid samples taken from ankylosing spondylitis patients. Disease-linked clones bore a CD8+ phenotype, appearing relatively rarely in peripheral blood. For ankylosing spondylitis blood, a TCR beta motif of 8 or 9 highly homologous variants appeared characteristic.

In regard to this clonotype: Its target is not known.

The V segment lost 3 bases and the J segment 3 bases; nucleotides outside the gene matches: 9. The germline CDR1 and CDR2 sequences are SGDLS and YYNGEE. This CDR3 is 16 amino acids long. 5'-RACE, quantitative and with molecular barcodes, yielded the TCR beta libraries. TCRdb redid the calling of the 5' RACE reads with MiXCR, one entry per CDR3 protein. The sample holds tens of thousands of distinct CDR3 sequences, roughly 9% seen once. This receptor was obtained from a male donor with ankylosing spondylitis. Material for sequencing was blood, either unsorted or a sorted T cell fraction (not recorded which). V usage is TRBV9 and J usage is TRBJ2-1; 7 bases fit TRBD2. The CDR3 protein is CASSATLADIYNEQFF. The CDR3 DNA reads TGTGCCAGCAGCGCTACCCTAGCGGACATCTACAATGAGCAGTTCTTC.